The table lists the clone carrying this T cell receptor (beta chain) with a count of one. The CDR3 is 16 residues long. The data are from a study of T cell responses to AZD1222 COVID-19 vaccine. The method was immunoSEQ multiplex PCR; TCRdb's version includes in-frame clones alone and lacks a portion of them. This table holds 80,000 to 95,000 clones, around nine tenths found once. This TCR came from an adult who received the AZD1222 COVID-19 vaccine. Material: peripheral blood, obtained 28 days after the second AZD1222 dose. The chain couples TRBV21-1 to TRBJ1-5. TRBV21-1 is designated a pseudogene. CDR3 coding DNA: TGTGCCAGCGGTTTAGAGGGTTGGGTTGGGGATCAGCCCCAGCATTTT. This gives the protein CASGLEGWVGDQPQHF.